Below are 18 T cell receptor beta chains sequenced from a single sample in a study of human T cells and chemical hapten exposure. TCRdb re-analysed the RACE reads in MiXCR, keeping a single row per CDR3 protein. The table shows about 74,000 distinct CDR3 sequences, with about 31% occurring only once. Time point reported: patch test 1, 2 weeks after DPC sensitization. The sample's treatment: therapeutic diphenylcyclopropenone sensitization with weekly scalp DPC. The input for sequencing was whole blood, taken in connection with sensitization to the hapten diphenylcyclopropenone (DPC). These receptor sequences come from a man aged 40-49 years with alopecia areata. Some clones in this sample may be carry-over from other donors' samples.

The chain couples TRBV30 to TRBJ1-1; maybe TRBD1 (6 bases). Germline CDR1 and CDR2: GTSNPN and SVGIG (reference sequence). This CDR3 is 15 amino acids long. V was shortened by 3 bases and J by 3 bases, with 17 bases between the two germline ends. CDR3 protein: CAWRRPLGAYTEAFF. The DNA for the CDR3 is TGTGCCTGGAGAAGGCCCTTGGGGGCGTACACTGAAGCTTTCTTT.

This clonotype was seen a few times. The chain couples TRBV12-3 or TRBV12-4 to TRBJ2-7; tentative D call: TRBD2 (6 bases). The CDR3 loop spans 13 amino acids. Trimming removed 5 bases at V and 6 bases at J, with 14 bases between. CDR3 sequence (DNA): TGTGCCAGCAGTCCGTTCGGGACTCTCGAGCAGTACTTC. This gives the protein CASSPFGTLEQYF.

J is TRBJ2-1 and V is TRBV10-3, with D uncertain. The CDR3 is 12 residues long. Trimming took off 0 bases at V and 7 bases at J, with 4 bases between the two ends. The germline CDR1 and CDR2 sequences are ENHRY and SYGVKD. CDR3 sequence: CAISESENEQFF. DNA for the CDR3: TGTGCCATCAGTGAGTCGGAAAATGAGCAGTTCTTC.

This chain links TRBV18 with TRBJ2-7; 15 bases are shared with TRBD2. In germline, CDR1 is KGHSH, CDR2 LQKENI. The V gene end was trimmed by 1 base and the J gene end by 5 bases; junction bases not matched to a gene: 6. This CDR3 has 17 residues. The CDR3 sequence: CASSPLGLAGGPHEQYF. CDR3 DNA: TGTGCCAGCTCACCACTAGGACTAGCGGGAGGGCCCCACGAGCAGTACTTC.

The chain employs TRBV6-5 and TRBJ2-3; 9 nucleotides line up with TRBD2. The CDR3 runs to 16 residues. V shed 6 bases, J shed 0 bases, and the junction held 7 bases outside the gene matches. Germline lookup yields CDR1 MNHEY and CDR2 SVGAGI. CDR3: CASRSRLAESTDTQYF. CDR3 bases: TGTGCCAGCAGATCCAGACTAGCGGAGAGCACAGATACGCAGTATTTT.

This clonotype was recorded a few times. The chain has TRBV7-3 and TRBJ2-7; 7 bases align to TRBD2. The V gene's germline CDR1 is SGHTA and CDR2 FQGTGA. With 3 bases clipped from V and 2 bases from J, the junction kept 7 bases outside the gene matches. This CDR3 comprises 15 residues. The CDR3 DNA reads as TGTGCCAGCAGCTTGGGTGCGGGGAGGGCCTACGAGCAGTACTTC. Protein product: CASSLGAGRAYEQYF.

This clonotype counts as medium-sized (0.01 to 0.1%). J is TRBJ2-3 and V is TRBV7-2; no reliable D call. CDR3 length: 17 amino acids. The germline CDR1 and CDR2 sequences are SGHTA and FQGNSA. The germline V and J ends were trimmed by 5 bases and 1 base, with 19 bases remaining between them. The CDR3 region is CASSPLRLDLRTDTQYF. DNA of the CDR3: TGTGCCAGCAGCCCCCTTCGACTCGACCTACGCACAGATACGCAGTATTTT.

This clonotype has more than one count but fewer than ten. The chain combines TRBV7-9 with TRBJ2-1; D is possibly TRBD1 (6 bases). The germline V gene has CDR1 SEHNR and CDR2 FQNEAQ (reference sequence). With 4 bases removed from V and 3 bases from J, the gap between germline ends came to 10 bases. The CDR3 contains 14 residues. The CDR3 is CASSSQDSYNEQFF. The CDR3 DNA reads TGTGCCAGCAGCTCGCAGGACAGCTACAATGAGCAGTTCTTC.

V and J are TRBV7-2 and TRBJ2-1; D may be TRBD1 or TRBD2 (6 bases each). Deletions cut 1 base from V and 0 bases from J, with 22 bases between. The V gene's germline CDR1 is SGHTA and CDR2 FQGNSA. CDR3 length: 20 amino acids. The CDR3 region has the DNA TGTGCCAGCAGCTTAGATTCACTAGGGGGTGCGGGGAGCTCCTACAATGAGCAGTTCTTC. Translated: CASSLDSLGGAGSSYNEQFF.

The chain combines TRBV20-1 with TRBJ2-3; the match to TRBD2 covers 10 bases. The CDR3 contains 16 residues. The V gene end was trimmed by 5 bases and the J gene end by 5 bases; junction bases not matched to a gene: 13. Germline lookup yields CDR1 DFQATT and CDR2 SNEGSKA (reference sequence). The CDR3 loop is CSARPSWVAGGDTQYF. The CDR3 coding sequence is TGCAGTGCTCGCCCCAGCTGGGTAGCGGGAGGAGATACGCAGTATTTT.

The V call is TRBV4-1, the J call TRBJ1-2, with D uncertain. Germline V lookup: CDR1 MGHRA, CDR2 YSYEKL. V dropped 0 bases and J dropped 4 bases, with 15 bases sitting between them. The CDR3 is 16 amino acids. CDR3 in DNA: TGCGCCAGCAGCCAAGATAGCTCAAGGGTTTTCTATGGCTACACCTTC. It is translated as CASSQDSSRVFYGYTF.

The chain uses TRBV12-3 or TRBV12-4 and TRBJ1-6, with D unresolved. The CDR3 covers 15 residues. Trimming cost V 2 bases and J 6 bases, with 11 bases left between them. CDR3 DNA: TGTGCCAGCAGTTTATTCGCAGGAGCTAATTCACCCCTCCACTTT. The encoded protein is CASSLFAGANSPLHF.

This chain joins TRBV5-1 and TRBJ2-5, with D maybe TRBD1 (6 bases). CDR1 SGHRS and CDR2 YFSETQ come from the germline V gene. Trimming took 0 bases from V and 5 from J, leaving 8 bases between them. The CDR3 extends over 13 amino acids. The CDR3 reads CASSLAQGETQYF. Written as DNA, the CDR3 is TGCGCCAGCAGCTTGGCCCAGGGGGAGACCCAGTACTTC. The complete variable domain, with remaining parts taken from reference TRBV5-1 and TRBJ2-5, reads KAGVTQTPRYLIKTRGQQVTLSCSPISGHRSVSWYQQTPGQGLQFLFEYFSETQRNKGNFPGRFSGRQFSNSRSEMNVSTLELGDSALYLCASSLAQGETQYFGPGTRLLVL.

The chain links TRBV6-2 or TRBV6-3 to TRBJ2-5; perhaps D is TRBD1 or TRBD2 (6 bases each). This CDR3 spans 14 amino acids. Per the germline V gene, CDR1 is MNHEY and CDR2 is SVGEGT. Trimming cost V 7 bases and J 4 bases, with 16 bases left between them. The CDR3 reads CASTVNGGPETQYF. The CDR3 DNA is TGTGCCAGCACCGTTAATGGGGGGCCAGAGACCCAGTACTTC.

The DNA for the CDR3 is TGTGCCATCAGCGCCACTAACCATGAGCAGTTCTTC. It translates to CAISATNHEQFF. The chain uses TRBV10-3 and TRBJ2-1; D is ambiguous. Germline CDR1 ENHRY, CDR2 SYGVKD. The length of the CDR3 is 12 residues. V was trimmed by 6 bases and J by 8 bases, leaving 11 bases between them.

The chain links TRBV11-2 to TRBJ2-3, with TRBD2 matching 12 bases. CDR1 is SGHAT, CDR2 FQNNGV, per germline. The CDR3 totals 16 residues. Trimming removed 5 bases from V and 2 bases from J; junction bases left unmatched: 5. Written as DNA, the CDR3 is TGTGCCAGCAGCACGCTAGCGGGAGGGGTCACAGATACGCAGTATTTT. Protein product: CASSTLAGGVTDTQYF.

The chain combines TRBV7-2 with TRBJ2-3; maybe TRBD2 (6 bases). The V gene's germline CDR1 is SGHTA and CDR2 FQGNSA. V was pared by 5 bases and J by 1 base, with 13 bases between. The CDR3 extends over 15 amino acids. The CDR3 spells CASSPRASGTDTQYF. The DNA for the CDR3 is TGTGCCAGCAGCCCCCGAGCTAGCGGCACAGATACGCAGTATTTT.

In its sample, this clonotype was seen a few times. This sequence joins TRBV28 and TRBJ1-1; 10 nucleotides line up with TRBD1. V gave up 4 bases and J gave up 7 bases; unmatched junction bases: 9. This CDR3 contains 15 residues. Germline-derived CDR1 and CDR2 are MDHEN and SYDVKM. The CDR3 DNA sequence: TGTGCCAGCAGTTACCGGGACAGGGGTATAGGTGAAGCTTTCTTT. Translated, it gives CASSYRDRGIGEAFF.